Detailed here is one T cell receptor (beta chain). Its antigen is still unknown. Base qualities are not recorded, but no much larger clone differs from it by a single base. The CDR3 contains 18 residues, cysteine and phenylalanine counted. CDR3 DNA is the only sequence kept; it has 54 bases, read in frame from the first base. CDR1 and CDR2 (LNHNV, YYDKDF) derive from the germline V gene (reference sequence). V and J are truncated by 4 bases and 0 bases respectively, leaving an intervening sequence of 21 bases. Libraries came from the immunoSEQ multiplex PCR assay. Genomic DNA was extracted from sorted cells, and the TCR beta V, D and J regions were sequenced by Adaptive Biotechnologies' automated high-throughput method. A two-step, bias-controlled multiplex PCR was used to amplify the CDR3 regions. An Illumina instrument was used to sequence the amplified TCR beta libraries. The original methods were these. Demultiplexed reads were processed to reduce amplification and sequencing bias, and the IMGT database was used to assign CDR3 sequences to gene families. ImmunoSEQ software version 2.0 was used to analyze repertoire data. Clonotype lists were filtered to remove out-of-frame sequences and sequences containing stop codons in the CDR3. Clonotypes with a frequency below 0.01% were excluded because such clonotypes corresponded to less than one cell. Richness was calculated by dividing observed richness by the number of input cells, and evenness was calculated by dividing Shannon entropy by the log of observed richness. Repertoire diversity and similarity between time points were quantified using Simpson diversity and Morisita-Horn overlap indices. Clonotypes were sorted into dominant (>1%), sub-dominant (0.5-0.99%), low abundance (0.1-0.49%) or lowest abundance (<0.1%) groups. A germline index was derived by subtracting total nucleotide additions from total CDR3 length and dividing the result by total CDR3 length. TCRdb obtained this table from immuneACCESS and retained in-frame rearrangements with V and J assigned. These tables miss some clones; where compared with another copy, unresolved V genes account for less than half of the shortfall, and the remainder is unexplained. That table supplies the V and J calls and clone size; D and trimming were determined from the DNA. The sample data list 45,000 to 55,000 clones, and under 90% of these were observed just once. Together, the top ten hold approximately 1% of the sample.

The sample comes from a study of memory CD8 T cells in hepatitis C reinfection (dated 2017 in TCRdb). About the investigation overall: Among the donors, a few cleared two back-to-back HCV infections on their own, whereas two got rid of a primary infection but ended up chronically infected after reinfection. The study tracked the TCR beta repertoire of virus-specific CD8 T cells longitudinally across an HCV reinfection episode in five donors. In the reinfection study, participants who had previously resolved an HCV infection were followed up every 3 months. Between about 2009 and 2013, about 5 reinfection cases that had stored pre-reinfection samples were identified. A case counted as HCV reinfection when an HCV RNA test came back positive after two negative tests taken at least 60 days apart. Pre-reinfection samples were obtained between 55 and 20 weeks before detection of reinfection. Summary of the overall study and its limitations: Because the study included only a handful of donors, definitive conclusions about public clonotypes linked to secondary clearance could not be reached.

Interpreted using the paper, the time point label stands for: pre-reinfection, 55 to 20 weeks before reinfection detection. The sorted cells were sequenced directly ex vivo, without any in vitro expansion ahead of TCR sequencing. Donors were people who inject drugs enrolled in the Montreal Acute Hepatitis C Cohort Study (HEPCO) in Canada. As controls, total naive CD8 T cells were sorted as viable CD3+ CD8+ CD45RO- cells from a couple of donors at all three reinfection time points. Before sorting, cryopreserved peripheral blood mononuclear cells were thawed and CD8 T cells were purified from those thawed cells. CD8 T cells were enriched by negative selection with the MACS CD8+ T cell Isolation Kit. Cell sorting was done on a BD FACSAria II sorter with FACSDiva software, and data were analyzed with FlowJo.

The sequence is built from TRBV15 and TRBJ1-1; matching of 6 bases hints at TRBD1 as the D gene. This sequence was found in a man in his late teens or twenties with hepatitis C virus infection. What was sequenced was naive CD8+ T cells sorted from blood. The cell subset or site label corresponds to: total naive CD8+CD45RO- T cells. The CDR3 has the sequence CATSTSPGTYTMNTEAFF. The sequence in DNA is TGTGCCACCAGCACAAGTCCCGGGACATATACCATGAACACTGAAGCTTTCTTT.